These 8 T cell receptor beta chains came from one sample sequenced in a study of shared clonotypes between healthy human individuals. Method: immunoSEQ multiplex PCR; TCRdb's copy keeps in-frame clones and lacks some. The data show roughly 2.4 million clones, roughly 95% seen once. Input material: naive CD4+ T cells sorted from blood. Described subset: CD45RA+ positively selected. The receptors here all came from a young man in good health.

The chain joins TRBV6-1 to TRBJ2-7; 13 bases fit TRBD2. This CDR3 spans 15 amino acids. V lost 6 bases and J lost 3; bases outside the gene matches: 5. From germline, CDR1 is MNHNS and CDR2 SASEGT. CDR3 sequence (DNA): TGTGCCAGCAGCCGGACTAGCGGGAGCGGCTACGAGCAGTACTTC. Translation: CASSRTSGSGYEQYF.

The V call is TRBV9, the J call TRBJ2-1, with TRBD2 matching over 9 bases. V dropped 4 bases and J dropped 4; count of bases not matched to a gene: 6. Germline loops: CDR1 SGDLS, CDR2 YYNGEE. The CDR3 consists of 15 residues. As DNA, the CDR3 is TGTGCCAGCAGCACCTGGACTAGCGCGTACAATGAGCAGTTCTTC. Its protein product is CASSTWTSAYNEQFF.

The chain couples TRBV30 to TRBJ1-6; no reliable D call. CDR1 is GTSNPN, CDR2 SVGIG, per germline (reference sequence). Trimming shortened V by 1 base and J by 3 bases, and 10 bases separated the two germline ends. The CDR3 runs to 15 residues. The CDR3 region is CAWSGRDFYNSPLHF. The CDR3 DNA sequence: TGTGCCTGGAGTGGCCGGGATTTCTATAATTCACCCCTCCACTTT.

V is TRBV27 and J is TRBJ1-4; 10 positions match TRBD1. Germline V gene data show CDR1 as MNHEY and CDR2 as SMNVEV (reference sequence). The V and J ends lost 4 bases and 2 bases, in that order; junction bases with no gene match: 10. The CDR3 spans 18 residues. In DNA, the CDR3 is TGTGCCAGCAGTTCCAGGAGACAGGGGGCGAAGACTAATGAAAAACTGTTTTTT. Its translation: CASSSRRQGAKTNEKLFF.

This rearrangement joins TRBV6-5 to TRBJ2-2, with a tentative D call TRBD1 (6 bases). Germline V gene data show CDR1 as MNHEY and CDR2 as SVGAGI. Trimming stripped 6 bases from V and 3 bases from J, with 14 bases between. The CDR3 sequence is 15 residues long. The CDR3 loop is CASRPSTGYTGELFF. The CDR3 DNA follows: TGTGCCAGCAGGCCCTCCACAGGGTACACCGGGGAGCTGTTTTTT.

The chain joins TRBV30 to TRBJ2-3, with TRBD2 as a possible D gene (6 bases). The ends were cut back, 3 bases at V and 2 bases at J, with 12 bases in the middle. This CDR3 has 14 amino acids. In germline, CDR1 is GTSNPN, CDR2 SVGIG (reference sequence). The CDR3 region has the DNA TGTGCCTGGAGGAGATGGGGGGACACAGATACGCAGTATTTT. Protein product: CAWRRWGDTDTQYF.

The genes are TRBV6-5 and TRBJ1-2; TRBD1 is a possible D gene (6 bases). The V gene's germline CDR1 is MNHEY and CDR2 SVGAGI. Trimming stripped 5 bases from V and 8 bases from J, with 18 bases between. This CDR3 region has 14 residues. The DNA for the CDR3 is TGTGCCAGCAGTGTACAGGGATTGAGGGAGGGCTACACCTTC. It is translated as CASSVQGLREGYTF.

On this clone itself: Its ends do not fully match the called genes, so a read error is possible. V gene TRBV5-4 combines with J gene TRBJ2-3, with TRBD2 matching 13 bases. This CDR3 is 16 amino acids long. Per germline, CDR1 SGHNT and CDR2 YYREEE (reference sequence). The CDR3 sequence is CASRQTSGGRTGTQYF. In DNA, the CDR3 is TGTGCCAGCAGACAGACTAGCGGGGGGCGGACAGGTACGCAGTATTTT.